A single sample is the source of the 22 T cell receptor beta chains below, sequenced in a study of T cell repertoires in cytomegalovirus infection. Their specific antigens are unknown. TCRdb independently ran MiXCR on the reads; one entry per CDR3 protein. The sample shows fewer than 1,000,000 distinct CDR3 sequences, 25% to 40% of them seen only once. The source material was cultured CD8+ T cells from PBMCs, sampled from culture after CMV antigen stimulation. The receptors were sampled from a human donor in good health (CMV status not recorded). Some clones in this sample may be carry-over from other donors' samples.

The chain has TRBV15 and TRBJ2-3; no reliable D call. The CDR3 totals 14 residues. Trimming shortened V by 2 bases and J by 0 bases, and 6 bases separated the two germline ends. CDR1 is LNHNV and CDR2 is YYDKDF in the germline V gene (reference sequence). CDR3 residues: CATSRSDSTDTQYF. The CDR3 nucleotides are TGTGCCACCAGCAGATCTGACAGCACAGATACGCAGTATTTT.

The V and J genes are TRBV7-9 and TRBJ1-6; possibly TRBD1 for D (5 bases). Per germline, CDR1 SEHNR and CDR2 FQNEAQ (reference sequence). The V end was cut by 8 bases, the J end by 12 bases, with 8 bases between. The CDR3 has 10 residues. Here the CDR3 DNA reads TGTGCCAGCGGGGCCCGACCCCTCCACTTT. It is translated as CASGARPLHF.

The table lists this clonotype with a few counts. This chain joins TRBV7-8 and TRBJ1-6; a weak D match, TRBD1 (5 bases). Germline V CDR1 and CDR2: SGHVS, FQNEAQ. Trimming cost V 2 bases and J 0 bases, with 11 bases left between them. The CDR3 extends over 17 amino acids. The CDR3 sequence: CASSLSGQSSYNSPLHF. CDR3 DNA sequence: TGTGCCAGCAGCTTATCGGGGCAGAGCTCCTATAATTCACCCCTCCACTTT.

This clonotype was counted between two and nine times. This chain joins TRBV7-6 and TRBJ1-3; TRBD1 matches at 7 bases. The germline V gene has CDR1 SGHVS and CDR2 FNYEAQ. This CDR3 contains 14 residues. Trimming cost V 5 bases and J 5 bases; bases outside gene matches: 6. CDR3 sequence reads: CASSPRDSRNTIYF. As DNA, the CDR3 is TGTGCCAGCAGCCCCCGGGACAGCCGAAACACCATATATTTT. Variable domain in full (rest from reference TRBV7-6 and TRBJ1-3): GAGVSQSPRYKVTKRGQDVALRCDPISGHVSLYWYRQALGQGPEFLTYFNYEAQQDKSGLPNDRFSAERPEGSISTLTIQRTEQRDSAMYRCASSPRDSRNTIYFGEGSWLTVV.

The genes are TRBV18 and TRBJ2-2; a possible D gene is TRBD2 (5 bases). Per germline, CDR1 KGHSH and CDR2 LQKENI. The CDR3 sequence is 15 residues long. Trimming took off 2 bases at V and 7 bases at J, with 14 bases between the two ends. The CDR3 DNA is TGTGCCAGCTCACCAGTCGCGTCGCGGGTCGGGGAGCTGTTTTTT. Translated, it gives CASSPVASRVGELFF.

The rearrangement uses TRBV2 and TRBJ2-6; no reliable D call. Per germline, CDR1 SNHLY and CDR2 FYNNEI. The CDR3 loop spans 14 amino acids. Trimming took off 2 bases at V and 1 base at J, with 3 bases between the two ends. Here the CDR3 reads CASSETSGANVLTF. The DNA of the CDR3 is TGTGCCAGCAGTGAAACTTCTGGGGCCAACGTCCTGACTTTC.

This chain links TRBV19 with TRBJ1-1; a possible D gene is TRBD1 (6 bases). This CDR3 has 13 amino acids. Germline lookup yields CDR1 LNHDA and CDR2 SQIVND (reference sequence). Between the trimmed V and J ends, which lost 7 bases and 6 bases, there was a span of 15 bases. The CDR3 loop reads CASTSTGFSEAFF. CDR3 DNA: TGTGCCAGTACCTCAACAGGGTTCTCTGAAGCTTTCTTT.

This clonotype has just a few counts. The chain couples TRBV6-1 to TRBJ2-1; 12 nucleotides agree with TRBD2. This CDR3 comprises 16 residues. Germline lookup yields CDR1 MNHNS and CDR2 SASEGT. Losses at the gene ends were 5 bases for V and 7 bases for J; bases not matched to a gene: 9. CDR3 amino acids: CASSPLAGGLRNEQFF. The CDR3 nucleotides are TGTGCCAGCAGTCCCCTAGCGGGGGGGCTAAGGAATGAGCAGTTCTTC.

This clonotype was found a few times. The chain is built from TRBV20-1 and TRBJ2-7; D not certain. Germline CDR1 and CDR2: DFQATT and SNEGSKA (reference sequence). The CDR3 totals 11 residues. Trimming stripped 1 base from V and 3 bases from J, with 4 bases between. The CDR3 reads CSARAGYEQYF. The CDR3 DNA follows: TGCAGTGCTAGAGCCGGCTACGAGCAGTACTTC.

This clonotype has more than one count but fewer than ten. The V gene is TRBV27, the J gene TRBJ1-5; 9 bases are a match to TRBD1. CDR1 and CDR2 (germline): MNHEY, SMNVEV (reference sequence). The CDR3 has 17 amino acids. V was clipped by 5 bases and J by 0 bases; unmatched bases: 8. In nucleotides, the CDR3 is TGTGCCAGCAGTCTGGACAGGGGATTCCATAGCAATCAGCCCCAGCATTTT. Translating gives CASSLDRGFHSNQPQHF.

This clonotype was seen a handful of times. The chain carries TRBV4-2 and TRBJ1-5; 9 bases agree with TRBD1. There are 15 residues in the CDR3. Looked up from germline, CDR1 is LGHNA and CDR2 is YNFKEQ. The trim removed 3 bases at V and 9 bases at J, leaving 9 bases unmatched. Here the CDR3 DNA reads TGTGCCAGCAGCCAGGAGGGACAGGGTAATTGGCCCCAGCATTTT. Amino acid sequence: CASSQEGQGNWPQHF.

The V gene is TRBV6-1, the J gene TRBJ2-1; TRBD1 aligns across 10 bases. Germline values: CDR1 MNHNS, CDR2 SASEGT. CDR3 length: 13 amino acids. V dropped 8 bases and J dropped 3; count of bases not matched to a gene: 1. The CDR3 DNA sequence: TGTGCCAGCGGGACAGGGGTCTACAATGAGCAGTTCTTC. Protein sequence: CASGTGVYNEQFF.

This clonotype was observed once. V and J are TRBV28 and TRBJ2-7; possible D gene TRBD1, 6 bases. The V and J ends lost 5 bases and 3 bases respectively, with 14 bases between them. The CDR3 totals 14 residues. Germline V gene data show CDR1 as MDHEN and CDR2 as SYDVKM. This chain's CDR3 is CASSQGWLGYEQYV. The CDR3 DNA is TGTGCCAGCAGTCAGGGGTGGCTCGGCTACGAGCAGTACGTC.

The rearrangement uses TRBV9 and TRBJ1-2; TRBD1 aligns across 7 bases. Germline values: CDR1 SGDLS, CDR2 YYNGEE. Trimming at V came to 4 bases and at J to 1 base, leaving 4 bases not matched to a gene. This CDR3 is built from 14 residues. This chain's CDR3 is CASSPQGNNYGYTF. Here the CDR3 DNA reads TGTGCCAGCAGCCCACAGGGGAATAACTATGGCTACACCTTC. The full variable domain, completed using reference TRBV9 and TRBJ1-2, is DSGVTQTPKHLITATGQRVTLRCSPRSGDLSVYWYQQSLDQGLQFLIQYYNGEERAKGNILERFSAQQFPDLHSELNLSSLELGDSALYFCASSPQGNNYGYTFGSGTRLTVV.

The table lists this clonotype with a few counts. CDR3: CASSFKGLVGEQYV. In DNA, the CDR3 is TGTGCCAGCAGTTTCAAGGGCCTTGTGGGCGAGCAGTACGTC. The chain links TRBV12-3 or TRBV12-4 to TRBJ2-7; D is unclear. V lost 3 bases and J 6 bases, leaving 15 bases between the germline ends. CDR3 length equals 14 residues.

This clonotype was detected many times. The chain has TRBV7-6 and TRBJ1-1; possible D gene TRBD1, 6 bases. CDR1 and CDR2 from the germline V gene are SGHVS and FNYEAQ. The CDR3 has 14 amino acids. Trimming took 4 bases from V and 0 from J, leaving 9 bases between them. CDR3 loop: CASSSQGLNTEAFF. CDR3 coding DNA: TGTGCCAGCAGCTCGCAGGGGCTGAACACTGAAGCTTTCTTT.

The rearrangement joins TRBV7-8 to TRBJ2-1; no clear D. Trimming left V 5 bases short and J 7 bases short, with 12 bases between. Germline loops: CDR1 SGHVS, CDR2 FQNEAQ. The CDR3 has 13 residues. The CDR3 sequence: CASSPWTGNEQFF. The DNA for the CDR3 is TGTGCCAGCAGCCCCTGGACCGGGAATGAGCAGTTCTTC.

This clonotype was seen at least ten times. The chain links TRBV7-2 to TRBJ1-4, with D possibly matching TRBD1 (5 bases). CDR1 is SGHTA and CDR2 is FQGNSA in the germline V gene. Trimming removed 1 base from V and 6 bases from J, with 15 bases in between. The CDR3 sequence is 16 residues long. CDR3 in amino acids: CASSLESGRVYEKLFF. CDR3 bases: TGTGCCAGCAGCTTAGAGAGTGGCAGGGTGTATGAAAAACTGTTTTTT.

This clonotype was counted between two and nine times. The V gene is TRBV7-9, the J gene TRBJ2-7; D may be TRBD2 (7 bases). V gave up 5 bases and J gave up 5 bases, with 16 bases separating them. Germline lookup yields CDR1 SEHNR and CDR2 FQNEAQ (reference sequence). The CDR3 has 14 amino acids. CDR3 in amino acids: CASSGQGGANEQYF. The CDR3 region has the DNA TGTGCCAGCAGCGGGCAAGGGGGGGCAAACGAGCAGTACTTC.

The V gene is TRBV6-1, the J gene TRBJ1-1; TRBD1 might be the D (5 bases). The CDR3 covers 12 residues. Between the trimmed V and J ends, which lost 10 bases and 6 bases, there was a span of 15 bases. Germline lookup yields CDR1 MNHNS and CDR2 SASEGT. The CDR3 sequence: CATGAGSAEAFF. DNA for the CDR3: TGTGCCACCGGGGCCGGGTCGGCTGAAGCTTTCTTT.

The sample holds a few counts of this clonotype. The chain recombines TRBV27 with TRBJ1-2; D might be TRBD1 (5 bases). Trimming removed 7 bases from V and 4 bases from J, with 16 bases in between. The CDR3 spans 14 residues. Per germline, CDR1 MNHEY and CDR2 SMNVEV (reference sequence). DNA for the CDR3: TGTGCCAGCACTTCGAGCGGGGGTGCCTATGGCTACACCTTC. It yields the protein CASTSSGGAYGYTF.

This clonotype was seen a handful of times. V usage is TRBV2 and J usage is TRBJ2-6, with D uncertain. V lost 1 base, J lost 0 bases, and 4 bases lay in between. The CDR3 consists of 15 residues. CDR1 and CDR2 (germline): SNHLY, FYNNEI. The CDR3 coding sequence is TGTGCCAGCAGTGAAGGGCGCTCTGGGGCCAACGTCCTGACTTTC. Translated, it gives CASSEGRSGANVLTF.